This T cell receptor (beta chain) stems from a study of human T cells and chemical hapten exposure. Study-level findings and limits: It should be noted that donors had alopecia, so their immune response may differ from healthy people's. TCRs above 1 in 1000 frequency stayed constant with DPC sensitization.

The germline V gene encodes CDR1 LGHDT and CDR2 YNNKEL (reference sequence). After removal of 3 bases from V and 4 bases from J, the junction contained 10 bases not matched to a gene. The CDR3 sequence is 17 residues long. Time point specified: patch test 3, about 24 weeks after DPC sensitization. The treatment was: therapeutic diphenylcyclopropenone sensitization with weekly scalp DPC. This clonotype was counted many times. The antigen is unknown. Unique molecular identifiers were linked by the library to individual cDNA molecules. Via MiXCR, TCRdb re-called the RACE reads, giving one row per CDR3 protein. The sample has 55,000 to 75,000 distinct CDR3 sequences; about an eighth are singletons.

Sequenced here: whole blood, sampled in connection with sensitization to the hapten diphenylcyclopropenone (DPC). The rearrangement links TRBV3-1 to TRBJ2-1; TRBD2 aligns across 9 bases. The sequence derives from a man between 25 and 39 years old with alopecia areata. Some clones in this sample may be carry-over from other donors' samples. The CDR3 bases are TGTGCCAGCAGCCAGCGGGGGGGACAGAGAAGATACAATGAGCAGTTCTTC. Protein sequence: CASSQRGGQRRYNEQFF.